These 10 T cell receptor beta chains originate from one sample sequenced in a study of T cell responses to AZD1222 COVID-19 vaccine. Here immunoSEQ multiplex PCR was the method, and the copy in TCRdb shows in-frame clones only, minus some. The sample yields around 160,000 clones, 88% seen once. Here the sequenced sample was peripheral blood, taken on day 0 of AZD1222 vaccination. The origin of the receptors is an adult in good health.

The rearrangement links TRBV19 to TRBJ2-2; 9 bases fit TRBD2. This CDR3 comprises 18 residues. V was clipped by 10 bases and J by 0 bases; unmatched bases: 15. CDR1 LNHDA and CDR2 SQIVND come from the germline V gene (reference sequence). CDR3 amino acids: CATSRLGGGASNTGELFF. The CDR3 region has the DNA TGTGCCACTTCCCGACTGGGCGGGGGGGCCTCGAACACCGGGGAGCTGTTTTTT.

The V gene is TRBV5-4, the J gene TRBJ2-7; 7 bases are a match to TRBD2. Germline V gene data show CDR1 as SGHNT and CDR2 as YYREEE (reference sequence). The CDR3 sequence is 16 residues long. Losses at the gene ends were 4 bases for V and 5 bases for J; bases not matched to a gene: 15. The CDR3 coding sequence is TGTGCCAGCAGCAAGACTCGTGGGGGGGGAATCCACGAGCAGTACTTC. Translating gives CASSKTRGGGIHEQYF.

This chain uses TRBV19 with TRBJ1-1; TRBD1 aligns across 11 bases. Trimming took 5 bases from V and 6 from J; bases not matched to a gene: 5. This CDR3 has 14 residues. Germline CDR1 LNHDA, CDR2 SQIVND (reference sequence). For the CDR3, the DNA is TGTGCCAGTAGTGCGTCGGGACAGGGGGCTGAAGCTTTCTTT. Amino acid sequence: CASSASGQGAEAFF.

The chain combines TRBV4-2 with TRBJ1-6, with 7 bases fitting TRBD1. The V gene's germline CDR1 is LGHNA and CDR2 YNFKEQ. Germline trimming cut 0 bases from V and 8 bases from J; bases unmatched to any gene: 16. The length of the CDR3 is 19 residues. This CDR3 is CASSQDTTGDRDSYSPLHF. The CDR3, as DNA: TGTGCCAGCAGCCAAGATACGACCGGGGACCGGGACAGTTATTCACCCCTCCACTTT.

This chain links TRBV7-2 with TRBJ2-1, with 7 bases fitting TRBD2. CDR1 and CDR2 (germline): SGHTA, FQGNSA. The J segment lost 0 bases and the V segment lost 2 bases, leaving 1 base of the junction unmatched. The CDR3 is 15 residues long. The CDR3 bases are TGTGCCAGCAGCTTAACTAGCGACTCCTACAATGAGCAGTTCTTC. Translating it yields CASSLTSDSYNEQFF.

V usage is TRBV11-2 and J usage is TRBJ1-1, with D possibly being TRBD1 (6 bases). The CDR3 length is 13 residues. The germline V and J ends were trimmed by 4 bases and 8 bases, with 14 bases remaining between them. Germline V gene lookup returns CDR1 SGHAT and CDR2 FQNNGV. The CDR3 reads CASSSLRTEEAFF. For the CDR3, the DNA is TGTGCCAGCAGCTCCCTGAGGACAGAAGAAGCTTTCTTT.

The chain recombines TRBV7-2 with TRBJ2-2; D gene ambiguous. Germline-derived CDR1 and CDR2 are SGHTA and FQGNSA. This CDR3 is built from 16 residues. Trimming pared 4 bases from V and 5 bases from J, leaving 17 bases between. CDR3 DNA: TGTGCCAGCAGCTCACCCGGCCGGGTGCGTACCGGGGAGCTGTTTTTT. It codes for CASSSPGRVRTGELFF.

This chain joins TRBV5-1 and TRBJ1-2, with unresolved D. The CDR3 totals 12 residues. The V gene lost 4 bases and the J gene lost 6 bases, with 10 bases spanning the gap. Germline CDR1 SGHRS, CDR2 YFSETQ. The CDR3, as DNA: TGCGCCAGCAGCCCGGACGGCGATGGCTACACCTTC. This translates into CASSPDGDGYTF.

The chain couples TRBV24-1 to TRBJ1-2; no definite D call. V was cut by 3 bases and J by 6 bases, with 19 bases left in between. The CDR3 totals 16 residues. CDR1 is KGHDR, CDR2 SFDVKD, per germline. CDR3 region: CATSDPAGSEFNGYTF. Here the CDR3 DNA reads TGTGCCACCAGTGATCCGGCAGGCTCTGAATTTAATGGCTACACCTTC.

The chain is built from TRBV12-3 or TRBV12-4 and TRBJ1-5; no reliable D call. The germline V and J ends were trimmed by 7 bases and 1 base, with 5 bases remaining between them. This CDR3 has 12 residues. CDR3 DNA: TGTGCCAGCACCGAGAGCAATCAGCCCCAGCATTTT. Translated, it gives CASTESNQPQHF.